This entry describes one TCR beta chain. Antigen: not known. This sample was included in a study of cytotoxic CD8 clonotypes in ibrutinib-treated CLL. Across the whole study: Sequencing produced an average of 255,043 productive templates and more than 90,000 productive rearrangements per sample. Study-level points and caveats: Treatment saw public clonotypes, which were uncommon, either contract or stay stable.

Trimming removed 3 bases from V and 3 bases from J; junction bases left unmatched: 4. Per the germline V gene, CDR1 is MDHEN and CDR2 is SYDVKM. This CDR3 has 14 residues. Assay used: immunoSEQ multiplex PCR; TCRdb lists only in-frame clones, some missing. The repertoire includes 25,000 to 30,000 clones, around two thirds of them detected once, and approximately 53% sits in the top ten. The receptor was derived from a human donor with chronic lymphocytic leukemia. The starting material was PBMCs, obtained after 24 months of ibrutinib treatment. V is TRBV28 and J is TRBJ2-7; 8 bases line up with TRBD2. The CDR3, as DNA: TGTGCCAGCAGTTTCGGGGGGGCGCTCTACGAGCAGTACTTC. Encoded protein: CASSFGGALYEQYF.